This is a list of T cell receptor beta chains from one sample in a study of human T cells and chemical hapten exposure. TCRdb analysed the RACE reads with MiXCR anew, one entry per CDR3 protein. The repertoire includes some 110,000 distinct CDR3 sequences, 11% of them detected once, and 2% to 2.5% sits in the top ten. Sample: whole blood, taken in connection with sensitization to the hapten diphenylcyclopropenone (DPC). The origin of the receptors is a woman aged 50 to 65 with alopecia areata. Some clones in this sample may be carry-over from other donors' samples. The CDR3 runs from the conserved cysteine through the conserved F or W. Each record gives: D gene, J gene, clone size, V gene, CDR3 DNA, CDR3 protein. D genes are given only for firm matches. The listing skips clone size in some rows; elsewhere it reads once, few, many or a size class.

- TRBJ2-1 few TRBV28 TGTGCCAGCAGTACTAAGGGTCCATACAATGAGCAGTTCTTC CASSTKGPYNEQFF
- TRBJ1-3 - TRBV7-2 TGTGCCAGCAGCTTAAGGTCCAGCGGTACTGGAAACACCATATATTTT CASSLRSSGTGNTIYF
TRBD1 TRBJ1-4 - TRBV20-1 TGCAGTGCTCGTTCGGGACAGGCCGCTGAAAAACTGTTTTTT CSARSGQAAEKLFF
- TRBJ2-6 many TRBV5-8 TGTGCCAGCAGCTTGGAGTCTATCTCTGGGGCCAACGTCCTGACTTTC CASSLESISGANVLTF
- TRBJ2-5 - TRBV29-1 TGCAGCGTTGGGACACTGGGCCTTCAAGAGACCCAGTACTTC CSVGTLGLQETQYF
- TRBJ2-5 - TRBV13 TGTGCCAGCAGCTCAGGTTTGGGACCGTCGGAAGAGACCCAGTACTTC CASSSGLGPSEETQYF
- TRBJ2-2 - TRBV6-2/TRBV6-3 TGTGCCAGCAAAATCGGGAGTGCCACCGGGGAGCTGTTTTTT CASKIGSATGELFF
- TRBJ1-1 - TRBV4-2 TGTGCCAGCAGCCCCCCCCCAGGGAAAAGGAACACTGAAGCTTTCTTT CASSPPPGKRNTEAFF
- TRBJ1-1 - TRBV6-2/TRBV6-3 TGTGCCAGCATCCCGGATATGAACACTGAAGCTTTCTTT CASIPDMNTEAFF
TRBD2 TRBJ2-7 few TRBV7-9 TGTGCCAGCAGCTCGCCGACTAGCGGGCCAAACTACGAGCAGTACTTC CASSSPTSGPNYEQYF
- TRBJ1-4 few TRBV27 TGTGCCAGCAGTTCGACTCGGACTGAATATGAAAAACTGTTTTTT CASSSTRTEYEKLFF
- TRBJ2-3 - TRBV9 TGTGCCAGCAGCGTAGAAGGGGAGGCAGATACGCAGTATTTT CASSVEGEADTQYF
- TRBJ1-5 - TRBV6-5 TGTGCCAGCAGTTCCCGAGGGGGTAGCAATCAGCCCCAGCATTTT CASSSRGGSNQPQHF
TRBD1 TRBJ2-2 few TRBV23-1 TGCGCCAGCACCGCGGACAGGGAGAAAGTGGTCGGGGAGCTGTTTTTT CASTADREKVVGELFF
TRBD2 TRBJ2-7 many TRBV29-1 TGCAGCGTCGTAAGCGGGAGGTCTTACGAGCAGTACTTC CSVVSGRSYEQYF
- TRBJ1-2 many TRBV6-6 TGTGCCAGCACCCAAACTCAGGGAGGTGGCTACACCTTC CASTQTQGGGYTF
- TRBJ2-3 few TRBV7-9 TGTGCCAGCGGCAGGCTGAGCACAGATACGCAGTATTTT CASGRLSTDTQYF
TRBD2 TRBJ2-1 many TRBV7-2 TGTGCCAGCAGCTTAGATCCAGCGGGGGGTTACAATGAGCAGTTCTTC CASSLDPAGGYNEQFF
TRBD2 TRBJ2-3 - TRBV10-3 TGTGCCATCAGTGATTTAGCGGGGGGACGCACAGATACGCAGTATTTT CAISDLAGGRTDTQYF
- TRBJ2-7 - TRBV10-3 TGTGCCACCCTCGAAGACGGATCCTCCTACGAGCAGTACTTC CATLEDGSSYEQYF
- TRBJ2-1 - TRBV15 TGTGCCACCAGCAAAATACAAGAGGAGCAGTTCTTC CATSKIQEEQFF
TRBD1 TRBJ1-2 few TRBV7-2 TGTGCCAGCAGCCCAGGGGGCGATGGCTACACCTTC CASSPGGDGYTF
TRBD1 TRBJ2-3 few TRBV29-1 TGCAGCGCCCAGACAGGGTTTGCAGATACGCAGTATTTT CSAQTGFADTQYF
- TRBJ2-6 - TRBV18 TGTGCCAGCTCCGAAGGGTTAGTAACCGGGGCCAACGTCATGACTTTC CASSEGLVTGANVMTF
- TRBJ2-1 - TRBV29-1 TGCAGCGGGGAGGGGACAGCATACAATGAGCAGTTCTTC CSGEGTAYNEQFF
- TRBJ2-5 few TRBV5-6 TGTGCCAGCAGCCTCCGGGACCTCGGGGAGACCCAGTACTTC CASSLRDLGETQYF